These T cell receptor beta chains were read from a single sample in a study of cytomegalovirus exposure and HLA in healthy donors. Method: immunoSEQ multiplex PCR; TCRdb's copy keeps in-frame clones and lacks some. The profile shows around 91,000 clones, about three quarters of them singletons. What was sequenced was PBMCs. The receptors here all came from a woman in her thirties or forties in good health and CMV-seropositive. Each CDR3 is given with its conserved first and last residue. Fields, in order: D gene, J gene, V gene, clone size, CDR3 protein, CDR3 DNA. D genes are given only for firm matches. Clone size is given for some rows only: seen once, a few or many times, or a class if the clone is expanded.

>.|TRBJ2-3|TRBV6-6|.
CASLGTRGADTQYF
TGTGCCAGCTTAGGTACCAGGGGGGCAGATACGCAGTATTTT
>TRBD2|TRBJ2-3|TRBV5-1|.
CASSTLAGSTDTQYF
TGCGCCAGCAGCACACTAGCGGGAAGCACAGATACGCAGTATTTT
>.|TRBJ2-3|TRBV6-4|.
CASSDSREPTDTQYF
TGTGCCAGCAGTGACTCCCGGGAGCCCACAGATACGCAGTATTTT
>.|TRBJ2-4|TRBV9|.
CASSVGGGNIQYF
TGTGCCAGCAGCGTTGGAGGCGGGAACATTCAGTACTTC
>TRBD1|TRBJ2-1|TRBV13|.
CASSLDLTGGTEQFF
TGTGCCAGCAGCTTGGATCTTACAGGGGGCACTGAGCAGTTCTTC
>.|TRBJ1-5|TRBV28|.
CASIAGNNQPQHF
TGTGCCAGCATAGCCGGGAACAATCAGCCCCAGCATTTT
>TRBD2|TRBJ2-3|TRBV6-1|.
CASAGWSGNTDTQYF
TGTGCCAGCGCTGGTTGGAGCGGGAACACAGATACGCAGTATTTT
>TRBD1|TRBJ2-2|TRBV28|.
CASSSGQGAPGELFF
TGTGCCAGCAGTTCGGGACAGGGGGCCCCCGGGGAGCTGTTTTTT
>TRBD1|TRBJ1-6|TRBV11-1|.
CASSSQGAQNSPLHF
TGTGCCAGCAGCTCTCAGGGGGCCCAGAACTCACCCCTCCACTTT
>TRBD2|TRBJ2-7|TRBV5-8|.
CASSSGLRSSYEQYF
TGTGCCAGCAGCTCGGGACTAAGGAGCTCCTACGAGCAGTACTTC
>.|TRBJ1-2|TRBV29-1|.
CSVHRTDGYTF
TGCAGCGTCCACCGGACAGATGGCTACACCTTC
>TRBD2|TRBJ2-1|TRBV4-2|.
CASSQESGRAYEQFF
TGTGCCAGCAGCCAGGAAAGCGGGAGAGCGTATGAGCAGTTCTTC
>.|TRBJ1-1|TRBV2|.
CASRNLQNLNTEAFF
TGTGCCAGCAGGAACCTACAGAACTTGAACACTGAAGCTTTCTTT
>.|TRBJ1-4|TRBV27|.
CASSPPRDGSEKLFF
TGTGCCAGCAGTCCTCCCCGGGACGGGAGTGAAAAACTGTTTTTT
>.|TRBJ2-1|TRBV21-1|.
CASSKPDRGPNNEQFF
TGTGCCAGCAGCAAACCAGACAGGGGGCCTAACAATGAGCAGTTCTTC
>.|TRBJ1-2|TRBV27|.
CASSLEFTEEEGYGYTF
TGTGCCAGCAGTTTAGAATTTACGGAGGAAGAGGGCTATGGCTACACCTTC
>TRBD2|TRBJ2-1|TRBV14|once
CASSQMGLAGPGVSYNEQFF
TGTGCCAGCAGCCAAATGGGACTAGCGGGGCCCGGGGTCTCCTACAATGAGCAGTTCTTC
>TRBD1|TRBJ2-1|TRBV7-7|.
CASSPSGGTGGQFF
TGTGCTAGCAGCCCGAGTGGTGGGACAGGTGGACAGTTCTTC
>.|TRBJ2-3|TRBV11-2|.
CASSLGQRGDTQYF
TGTGCCAGCAGCTTAGGCCAGCGCGGGGATACGCAGTATTTT
>.|TRBJ2-1|TRBV21-1|.
CASSKGGILAGPYYNEQFF
TGTGCCAGCAGCAAAGGGGGAATTCTAGCGGGCCCTTACTACAATGAGCAGTTCTTC
>TRBD2|TRBJ2-7|TRBV5-1|.
CASRPALAGGPSEQYF
TGCGCCAGCAGACCCGCACTAGCGGGAGGGCCTAGCGAGCAGTACTTC
>TRBD2|TRBJ2-7|TRBV19|.
CASTPAGGGYEQYF
TGTGCCAGTACCCCCGCGGGGGGAGGCTACGAGCAGTACTTC
>TRBD1|TRBJ2-2|TRBV5-8|.
CASRATGQSNTGELFF
TGTGCCAGCAGGGCCACGGGACAGTCGAACACCGGGGAGCTGTTTTTT
>.|TRBJ2-2|TRBV6-6|.
CASSYSEATGELFF
TGTGCCAGCAGTTACTCCGAGGCCACCGGGGAGCTGTTTTTT
>TRBD1|TRBJ2-7|TRBV7-2|few
CASSKGQTPYEQYF
TGTGCCAGCAGCAAGGGACAGACCCCCTACGAGCAGTACTTC
>.|TRBJ1-2|TRBV21-1|once
CASSTKPGQVIFHYGYTF
TGTGCCAGCAGCACAAAACCGGGACAGGTAATTTTTCACTATGGCTACACCTTC
>.|TRBJ2-3|TRBV2|.
CASKSGVSTDTQYF
TGTGCCAGCAAATCGGGAGTTAGCACAGATACGCAGTATTTT
>TRBD1|TRBJ2-3|TRBV19|.
CASSIDMTGKGGQDTQYF
TGTGCCAGTAGTATAGATATGACAGGGAAAGGGGGCCAAGATACGCAGTATTTT
>.|TRBJ2-7|TRBV2|once
CASRVVRGDEQYF
TGTGCCAGCAGGGTCGTCAGGGGCGACGAGCAGTACTTC
>.|TRBJ1-4|TRBV27|.
CASSALGGAKLFF
TGTGCCAGCAGCGCCTTAGGGGGTGCAAAACTGTTTTTT
>TRBD2|TRBJ2-1|TRBV5-4|.
CAASGSSGNEQFF
TGTGCCGCGAGCGGGAGTTCAGGCAATGAGCAGTTCTTC
>.|TRBJ1-5|TRBV21-1|.
CASSKGESAYSNQPQHF
TGTGCCAGCAGCAAAGGAGAATCAGCGTATAGCAATCAGCCCCAGCATTTT
>.|TRBJ2-2|TRBV11-3|.
CASSLDFPLPGELFF
TGTGCCAGCAGCTTAGATTTTCCCCTCCCCGGGGAGCTGTTTTTT
>.|TRBJ1-4|TRBV27|.
CASSPGFQSFLSNEKLFF
TGTGCCAGCAGTCCAGGGTTTCAGTCATTCCTTTCTAATGAAAAACTGTTTTTT
>.|TRBJ1-1|TRBV11-2|.
CASRKGTANTEAFF
TGTGCCAGCAGGAAAGGTACAGCGAACACTGAAGCTTTCTTT
>.|TRBJ1-6|TRBV5-1|.
CASSLNQDSPLHF
TGCGCCAGCAGCTTGAACCAGGATTCACCCCTCCACTTT
>.|TRBJ2-1|TRBV5-6|.
CASSATDNEQFF
TGTGCCAGCAGCGCGACAGACAATGAGCAGTTCTTC
>TRBD1|TRBJ1-2|TRBV5-6|.
CASSLRTGGYGYTF
TGTGCCAGCAGCTTGAGAACAGGGGGCTACGGCTACACCTTC
>.|TRBJ1-2|TRBV14|once
CASSASGDNYGYTF
TGTGCCAGCAGCGCAAGCGGGGATAACTATGGCTACACCTTC
>TRBD2|TRBJ2-5|TRBV7-8|.
CASSSLAPGQETQYF
TGTGCCAGCAGCTCACTAGCGCCTGGCCAAGAGACCCAGTACTTC
>.|TRBJ2-1|TRBV5-6|.
CASSLEGVGAEQFF
TGTGCCAGCAGCTTGGAGGGGGTGGGAGCTGAGCAGTTCTTC
>.|TRBJ2-3|TRBV6-5|.
CASSYSILASDTQYF
TGTGCCAGCAGTTACTCAATACTAGCCTCGGATACGCAGTATTTT
>.|TRBJ1-5|TRBV28|.
CASSLNQPQHF
TGTGCCAGCAGCCTCAATCAGCCCCAGCATTTT
>TRBD2|TRBJ2-2|TRBV25-1|medium-sized
CASNIAGTGELFF
TGTGCCAGCAATATAGCGGGAACCGGGGAGCTGTTTTTT
>TRBD1|TRBJ2-5|TRBV28|.
CASSLQGAVGTQYF
TGTGCCAGCAGTCTACAGGGGGCGGTTGGGACCCAGTACTTC
>.|TRBJ2-3|TRBV4-3|once
CASSAQGGGGTDTQYF
TGCGCCAGCAGCGCGCAGGGAGGGGGGGGCACAGATACGCAGTATTTT
>.|TRBJ2-1|TRBV5-4|few
CASSWVPKRYNEQFF
TGTGCCAGCAGCTGGGTTCCTAAGAGGTACAATGAGCAGTTCTTC
>TRBD1|TRBJ1-3|TRBV7-6|.
CASSQSLGGIDRVDGNTIYF
TGTGCCAGCAGCCAAAGCCTGGGGGGCATTGACAGGGTTGACGGAAACACCATATATTTT
>.|TRBJ1-5|TRBV28|.
CAMQRQSNQPQHF
TGTGCCATGCAGAGACAGAGCAATCAGCCCCAGCATTTT
>TRBD1|TRBJ1-4|TRBV18|.
CASSLTGQGNEKLFF
TGTGCCAGCTCACTGACGGGACAGGGTAATGAAAAACTGTTTTTT
>.|TRBJ1-5|TRBV7-8|.
CASSLYSRHSNQPQHF
TGTGCCAGCAGCTTATATTCCAGACATAGCAATCAGCCCCAGCATTTT
>.|TRBJ2-1|TRBV7-3|.
CASSHQGYGLNNEQFF
TGTGCCAGCAGCCATCAGGGGTATGGGTTGAACAATGAGCAGTTCTTC
>.|TRBJ2-3|TRBV28|.
CASSLRVGRRGDTDTQYF
TGTGCCAGCAGTTTAAGGGTGGGTAGGCGGGGTGACACAGATACGCAGTATTTT